The 5 T cell receptor beta chains in this list originate from one sample, sequenced in a study of blood T cells in healthy people across ages. Alongside a J-beta primer mix, a sample-barcoded 5' primer served in a second PCR lasting roughly 7 to 11 cycles. TCRdb analysed the 5' RACE reads with MiXCR anew, one entry per CDR3 protein. The sample lists about 830,000 distinct CDR3 sequences, about 62% occurring once. The specimen sequenced was blood. The receptors shown here come from a man aged 30 to 45 in good health.

For this clonotype: The junction differs from germline at one of its ends, possibly a read error. The J gene is TRBJ2-7, the V gene TRBV4-2; D unclear. This CDR3 spans 14 amino acids. The germline V gene encodes CDR1 LGHNA and CDR2 YNFKEQ. CDR3 residues: CASSQEVRRHEQYF. The CDR3 coding sequence is TGTGCTAGCAGCCAAGAGGTGCGGCGGCACGAGCAGTACTTC.

The chain carries TRBV7-2 and TRBJ2-7; TRBD1 matches at 11 bases. Germline assignment: CDR1 SGHTA and CDR2 FQGNSA. J gave up 3 bases and V 3 bases, and 4 bases lay outside the gene matches. The CDR3 is 15 amino acids. The CDR3 DNA is TGTGCCAGCAGCTTCGGGACAGGGGGAGTCTACGAGCAGTACTTC. It specifies CASSFGTGGVYEQYF.

In regard to this clonotype: An end of the junction differs from the germline gene, which may be a read error. V gene TRBV27 combines with J gene TRBJ1-2, with TRBD1 matching 8 bases. The germline V gene has CDR1 MNHEY and CDR2 SMNVEV (reference sequence). CDR3 size: 13 residues. In DNA form, the CDR3 reads TGTGCCAGCAGCCGGGGAACAGGGGGTGGCCACACCTTC. This translates into CASSRGTGGGHTF.

The CDR3 DNA reads TGTGCCAGCAGCCCGTTTTTAGGTCGAGATAACACCGGGGAGCTGTTTTTT. This translates into CASSPFLGRDNTGELFF. This chain connects TRBV4-2 to TRBJ2-2, with D unresolved. Germline values: CDR1 LGHNA, CDR2 YNFKEQ. This CDR3 is built from 17 residues. V lost 4 bases and J 2 bases, leaving 17 bases between the germline ends.

This clonotype has at least ten counts. This chain connects TRBV20-1 to TRBJ1-4; no clear D. Between the trimmed V and J ends, which lost 8 bases and 0 bases, there was a span of 10 bases. CDR3 length equals 13 residues. Germline loops: CDR1 DFQATT, CDR2 SNEGSKA (reference sequence). DNA for the CDR3: TGCAGTCCCGGGAGCGCAACTAATGAAAAACTGTTTTTT. This gives the protein CSPGSATNEKLFF.